This T cell receptor beta chain was identified during a study of blood T cell repertoires in COVID-19 (dated by TCRdb to 2019 to 2021). For context, the study as a whole: Samples covering the acute and convalescent phases of COVID-19 were provided by collaborators in the United States, Italy and Spain. The material from the prospective study consisted of cDNA or gDNA derived from T cells, B-cell-depleted T cells, or PBMCs. The dataset comprised deeply sampled blood TCRbeta repertoires from subjects exposed to, actively infected with, or recovered from COVID-19. The repertoires were made available in a free public database intended to serve as a resource for research on the immune response to SARS-CoV-2. Samples were obtained from the ongoing ImmuneRACE study (first 160 participants) and from 1,254 subjects provided by 6 global collaborators. The sample metadata nearly always contained a de-identified subject ID, COVID-19 status, age in years and sex. Where HLA class I and class II types were available, the types were taken from metadata supplied by the sample provider, not from assay-based typing. Results the study describes overall, beyond this receptor: How much clinical and demographic metadata was included differed by source and by participant, and the metadata was provided uncurated.

The immunoSEQ Assay, a bias-controlled multiplex PCR, was used to amplify TCRbeta CDR3 regions from genomic DNA. Per the source publication's procedure: Nucleated cell counts per sample were estimated from amplification of reference gene primers within the assay. Sequence reads were collapsed and filtered to measure the absolute abundance of every unique TCRbeta CDR3 rearrangement. Productive Simpson clonality was computed per sample as the square root of Simpson's diversity index over productive rearrangements. Entries here come from immuneACCESS through TCRdb and include only in-frame sequences with V and J called. Some clones fail to appear in such tables; in the studies checked, an unresolved V gene covers under half of the shortfall, and the cause of the remainder is unknown. V and J calls and clone size are given by that table; D and trimming were obtained from the DNA. Recorded for this sample are about 70,000 clones; about 70% of them occurred a single time. The ten most abundant clones make up 25% to 30% of the sample.

Collaborating institutions collected whole blood in K2EDTA tubes following their own protocols. For TCRbeta analysis, collaborator samples were shipped as frozen whole blood, as isolated PBMCs, or as DNA extracted from either sample type. This clone was seen once. No antigen is known for it. Base qualities are not at hand, and no much larger clone is one base apart. The sequence derives from an elderly woman with active or convalescent COVID-19. The sequencing input was peripheral blood.

The CDR3 in this case is CASSPSTGSYGYTF. The nucleotide sequence reads as follows: TGTGCCAGCAGCCCCTCGACAGGGTCCTATGGCTACACCTTC. The receptor chain draws on TRBV7-2 and TRBJ1-2; 7 bases in the middle match TRBD1. V is trimmed back by 5 bases and J by 4 bases, and the junction contains 7 bases that no gene match accounts for. From the cysteine through the phenylalanine, the CDR3 covers 14 amino acids. The retained sequence is limited to the CDR3, 42 bases, with the frame set at the first base. Via the germline V gene, CDR1 is SGHTA and CDR2 FQGNSA.